This TCR beta chain is from a study of regulatory T cells in long-lasting Graves disease. There are many counts of this clonotype. Its antigen is currently unknown. Time point denoted: newly diagnosed GD, antithyroid drugs for less than 3 months. With RNA extracted from PBMCs as input, the TCR library was made. Investigators prepared the TCR beta libraries by applying iRepertoire HTBI primers and Arm-PCR of CDR3 regions. One entry per CDR3 protein results from TCRdb running MiXCR on the multiplex PCR reads. The sample yields roughly 500,000 distinct CDR3 sequences, roughly 13% seen once. The CDR3 is 20 amino acids. CDR1 is SGHVS, CDR2 FQNEAQ, per germline. With 5 bases removed from V and 3 bases from J, the gap between germline ends came to 29 bases. Study observations and caveats: Peripheral blood alone, not thyroid tissue, underwent study.

This sample also appeared in a second study, on T cells in Graves' hyperthyroidism and ophthalmopathy. Turning to that study: Blood also carried most thyroid clonotypes expanded above 0.001.

The receptor was isolated from a man aged 25-45 years with Graves disease. V gene TRBV7-8 combines with J gene TRBJ2-1, with D perhaps matching TRBD2 (8 bases). The sequences come from peripheral blood mononuclear cells (PBMCs), collected at new diagnosis, from a patient treated with antithyroid drugs. CDR3 residues: CASSQTEGAGGPSVYNEQFF. The CDR3 nucleotides are TGTGCCAGCAGCCAAACGGAGGGGGCGGGAGGCCCGAGTGTCTACAATGAGCAGTTCTTC.